These 9 T cell receptor beta chains were all obtained from the same sample, sequenced in a study of tumor-infiltrating lymphocytes in primary liver carcinoma. For each extraction, RNA and DNA were obtained together from about 20-30 mg of unsorted bulk tissue. TCR beta cDNA was reverse-transcribed from 400 to 500 ng of total RNA. The reaction used a constant-region primer and ProtoScript II reverse transcriptase. Libraries of TCR beta came from three nested multiplex PCR rounds with slightly modified ARM-PCR. The first two PCR rounds used TRBV1-TRBV30 primers with a Cbeta primer, 9 to 11 cycles each. Using its own MiXCR run on the multiplex PCR reads, TCRdb lists one record per CDR3 protein. The sample carries 48,000 or so distinct CDR3 sequences, around three quarters recorded once. The sample consisted of liver tumor tissue from sampling region 3. The subset is: tumor region T3, left-lateral pole. Receptors originate from a man aged 35-49 years with primary liver carcinoma and hepatitis B virus infection.

CDR3 sequence reads: CASSMGASSGQYF. In DNA form, the CDR3 reads TGTGCCAGTAGCATGGGGGCTAGCTCAGGGCAGTACTTC. The J gene is TRBJ2-7, the V gene TRBV7-9; D possibly corresponds to TRBD1 (6 bases). This CDR3 is 13 amino acids long. Trimming left V 9 bases short and J 9 bases short, with 21 bases between. CDR1 is SEHNR and CDR2 is FQNEAQ in the germline V gene (reference sequence).

V is TRBV11-1 and J is TRBJ2-5; D is ambiguous. Trimming pared 1 base from V and 2 bases from J, leaving 11 bases between. The germline V gene has CDR1 SGHAT and CDR2 FQDESV (reference sequence). The CDR3 runs to 15 residues. In nucleotides, the CDR3 is TGTGCCAGCAGCTTAGAGGTGAGGCCTCAAGAGACCCAGTACTTC. Protein product: CASSLEVRPQETQYF.

Concerning this clonotype itself: One junction end disagrees with the germline gene, perhaps due to a read error. The genes are TRBV7-9 and TRBJ2-7, with TRBD2 as a possible D gene (5 bases). The CDR3 runs to 15 residues. Germline values: CDR1 SEHNR, CDR2 FQNEAQ (reference sequence). The DNA of the CDR3 is TGTGACGGCAGCTACAATTTCGGGATCATCTACAAGCAGTACTTC. Amino acids: CDGSYNFGIIYKQYF. Full variable domain (rest looked up from reference TRBV7-9 and TRBJ2-7): DTGVSQNPRHKITKRGQNVTFRCDPISEHNRLYWYRQTLGQGPEFLTYFQNEAQLEKSRLLSDRFSAERPKGSFSTLEIQRTEQGDSAMYLCDGSYNFGIIYKQYFGPGTRLTVT.

By frequency in the sample, this clonotype is medium-sized (0.01 to 0.1%). The genes are TRBV29-1 and TRBJ2-3; D might be TRBD2 (5 bases). V was shortened by 4 bases and J by 3 bases, with 17 bases between the two germline ends. Per the germline V gene, CDR1 is SQVTM and CDR2 is ANQGSEA. This CDR3 has 15 amino acids. The CDR3, as DNA: TGCAGCGTTGGAAGCGGTCTGCTAGGAACAGATACGCAGTATTTT. It specifies CSVGSGLLGTDTQYF.

This clonotype came up a few times. The CDR3 ends on some other residue instead of the conserved phenylalanine or tryptophan, so this is likely a read error. CDR3 sequence (DNA): TGTGCCAGCAGCGCCAGGCCCAATACGCAGTATTCT. Its translation: CASSARPNTQYS. The chain has TRBV2 and TRBJ2-3; the D is unclear. Germline CDR1 SNHLY, CDR2 FYNNEI. The V end was cut by 6 bases, the J end by 7 bases, with 11 bases between. The CDR3 covers 12 residues.

A few counts support this clonotype. A much larger clonotype is one base distant, so this may be a read error. This chain joins TRBV14 and TRBJ1-6, with D tentatively TRBD1 (5 bases). The CDR3 extends over 16 amino acids. Germline values: CDR1 SGHDN, CDR2 FVKESK. CDR3 amino acids: CTSSPYRSSYNSPLHF. The CDR3 bases are TGTACCAGCAGCCCCTACAGGAGCTCCTATAATTCACCCCTCCACTTT.

This clonotype came up a few times. This chain connects TRBV29-1 to TRBJ1-2; TRBD1 is a possible D gene (6 bases). The germline V gene encodes CDR1 SQVTM and CDR2 ANQGSEA. V was shortened by 7 bases and J by 7 bases, with 22 bases between the two germline ends. The CDR3 loop spans 14 amino acids. CDR3 sequence (DNA): TGCAGCGATAGAGAACAGGGTCGCACCTCTGGCTACACCTTC. Translating gives CSDREQGRTSGYTF.

With regard to this clonotype: One end of the junction fails to match germline, which may point to a read error. The chain combines TRBV12-3 or TRBV12-4 with TRBJ2-7; 7 bases are shared with TRBD1. CDR3 length: 15 amino acids. As DNA, the CDR3 is TGTGTCAGCAGCCGTACAGGGGAGTTGTCCTACGAGCAGTACTTC. Its protein product is CVSSRTGELSYEQYF.

Regarding this clonotype: The junction differs from germline at one of its ends, possibly a read error. The chain employs TRBV20-1 and TRBJ2-3, with TRBD1 matching 8 bases. This CDR3 is 14 amino acids long. Germline lookup yields CDR1 DFQATT and CDR2 SNEGSKA (reference sequence). The CDR3 bases are TGCAGTGCTAGCTCGGCAGGGGGCACAGATATGCAGTATTTT. It translates to CSASSAGGTDMQYF.